Below are 27 T cell receptor beta chains sequenced from a single sample in a study of T-cell reconstitution after alpha-beta-depleted transplantation in children. Preparing the TCRbeta library involved the use of unique molecular identifiers. MiXCR, run by TCRdb on the PCR reads, gives a single entry per CDR3 protein. The table has under 750,000 distinct CDR3 sequences, about 21% seen once. Here the sequenced sample was PBMCs, mostly from graft donor cells, taken 360 days after TCRalphabeta/CD19-depleted stem cell transplant. Receptors were obtained from a boy under three years old who had a stem cell transplant for acute myeloid leukemia, so the T cells may come from the graft donor.

In this sample, this clonotype turned up many times. The J gene is TRBJ2-5, the V gene TRBV4-1; D perhaps matches TRBD1 (5 bases). This CDR3 is built from 15 residues. V lost 1 base and J 4 bases, leaving 13 bases between the germline ends. The V gene's germline CDR1 is MGHRA and CDR2 YSYEKL. CDR3 protein: CASSQVAGAVETQYF. DNA for the CDR3: TGCGCCAGCAGCCAAGTTGCTGGGGCGGTAGAGACCCAGTACTTC.

The V gene is TRBV27, the J gene TRBJ1-2; 7 bases agree with TRBD1. This CDR3 is built from 14 residues. V lost 4 bases to trimming and J lost 7 bases; unmatched junction nucleotides: 9. Germline-derived CDR1 and CDR2 are MNHEY and SMNVEV (reference sequence). Written as DNA, the CDR3 is TGTGCCAGCAGTTCCAGACAGGGATCGGTTGGCTACACCTTC. Protein: CASSSRQGSVGYTF.

V usage is TRBV27 and J usage is TRBJ2-1, with TRBD2 as a possible D gene (7 bases). V was clipped by 5 bases and J by 4 bases, with 21 bases between them. CDR3 length: 17 residues. Germline V gives CDR1 MNHEY, CDR2 SMNVEV (reference sequence). CDR3 in amino acids: CASSLIMSGGPYNEQFF. Written as DNA, the CDR3 is TGTGCCAGCAGTCTTATAATGTCCGGGGGGCCGTACAATGAGCAGTTCTTC.

The CDR3 DNA follows: TGTGCCAGCAGTTTCCCGAAGCGGGATACGCAGTATTTT. This gives the protein CASSFPKRDTQYF. The chain carries TRBV28 and TRBJ2-3, with D possibly matching TRBD2 (5 bases). V was pared by 3 bases and J by 6 bases, with 10 bases between. The CDR3 is 13 amino acids. Germline assignment: CDR1 MDHEN and CDR2 SYDVKM.

This clonotype was detected only a few times. This chain links TRBV6-1 with TRBJ2-2; possibly TRBD1 for D (6 bases). The V and J ends lost 8 bases and 0 bases respectively, with 10 bases between them. CDR3 length: 14 amino acids. Looked up from germline, CDR1 is MNHNS and CDR2 is SASEGT. For the CDR3, the DNA is TGTGCCAGCGAGAGGGGGACGAACACCGGGGAGCTGTTTTTT. Its translation is CASERGTNTGELFF.

This clonotype has just one count. The chain links TRBV6-1 to TRBJ1-5; D might be TRBD1 (5 bases). Germline V lookup: CDR1 MNHNS, CDR2 SASEGT. V lost 6 bases to trimming and J lost 7 bases, with 13 bases between them. The CDR3 has 13 amino acids. CDR3: CASSPSRDQPQHF. CDR3 bases: TGTGCCAGCAGCCCGAGCAGGGACCAGCCCCAGCATTTT.

This clonotype was seen at least ten times. The chain joins TRBV12-3 or TRBV12-4 to TRBJ2-5, with TRBD2 as a possible D gene (5 bases). Trimming removed 7 bases at V and 3 bases at J, with 6 bases between. The CDR3 contains 11 residues. The CDR3 DNA reads TGTGCCAGCACCGGGGAAGAGACCCAGTACTTC. It specifies CASTGEETQYF.

The rearrangement uses TRBV7-8 and TRBJ2-3, with D tentatively TRBD1 (5 bases). This CDR3 is 15 amino acids long. CDR1 is SGHVS and CDR2 is FQNEAQ in the germline V gene. Trimming left V 3 bases short and J 2 bases short, with 12 bases between. The CDR3 spells CASSLGRTDTDTQYF. The CDR3 DNA is TGTGCCAGCAGCTTGGGGCGAACGGACACAGATACGCAGTATTTT.

The CDR3 sequence is CAWREHLGTQYF. The DNA of the CDR3 is TGTGCCTGGAGAGAGCACTTGGGGACCCAGTACTTC. The gene calls are TRBV30 and TRBJ2-5, with D hard to call. From germline, CDR1 is GTSNPN and CDR2 SVGIG (reference sequence). The V end lost 3 bases, the J end lost 7 bases, and 12 bases lay between the germline ends. This CDR3 has 12 residues.

There are many counts of this clonotype. The chain joins TRBV27 to TRBJ2-2; 7 nucleotides agree with TRBD1. V dropped 2 bases and J dropped 5; count of bases not matched to a gene: 11. The germline CDR1 and CDR2 sequences are MNHEY and SMNVEV (reference sequence). CDR3 length equals 17 residues. Written as DNA, the CDR3 is TGTGCCAGCAGTTTACCGACAGGGACAATGCGGACCGGGGAGCTGTTTTTT. Its protein product is CASSLPTGTMRTGELFF.

This chain uses TRBV6-2 or TRBV6-3 with TRBJ2-7; TRBD2 matches 10 bases. V dropped 0 bases and J dropped 3; count of bases not matched to a gene: 11. The V gene's germline CDR1 is MNHEY and CDR2 SVGEGT. The CDR3 is 18 residues long. The CDR3 protein is CASSYSELAGAVLYEQYF. In nucleotides, the CDR3 is TGTGCCAGCAGTTACTCGGAGCTAGCGGGGGCCGTGCTCTACGAGCAGTACTTC.

In this sample, this clonotype turned up a few times. The gene calls are TRBV20-1 and TRBJ2-7; TRBD2 is a possible D gene (6 bases). CDR1 and CDR2 from the germline V gene are DFQATT and SNEGSKA (reference sequence). The CDR3 is made up of 16 amino acids. Trimming shortened V by 1 base and J by 2 bases, and 18 bases separated the two germline ends. In DNA, the CDR3 is TGCAGTGCTAGAGCCCACGAATCCGGGAGAACCTACGAGCAGTACTTC. It specifies CSARAHESGRTYEQYF.

This clonotype was observed a few times. This chain links TRBV7-2 with TRBJ2-3; 7 nucleotides align to TRBD2. From germline, CDR1 is SGHTA and CDR2 FQGNSA. Unmatched junction bases numbered 7, after V lost 6 bases and J lost 1 base. The CDR3 contains 15 residues. In nucleotides, the CDR3 is TGTGCCAGCAGGCGCGGGGGACGCCGCACAGATACGCAGTATTTT. It translates to CASRRGGRRTDTQYF.

This clonotype was observed a handful of times. V gene TRBV20-1 combines with J gene TRBJ2-3; 7 bases are shared with TRBD2. Unmatched junction bases numbered 16, after V lost 2 bases and J lost 2 bases. CDR3 size: 18 residues. Germline loops: CDR1 DFQATT, CDR2 SNEGSKA (reference sequence). CDR3 residues: CSARSTNGGEGPTDTQYF. The CDR3 bases are TGCAGTGCTAGATCTACGAACGGAGGGGAGGGGCCCACAGATACGCAGTATTTT.

This clonotype was detected only a few times. J is TRBJ2-7 and V is TRBV9; possibly TRBD1 for D (5 bases). CDR3 length: 13 residues. Germline V lookup: CDR1 SGDLS, CDR2 YYNGEE. Deletions cut 1 base from V and 5 bases from J, with 10 bases between. Here the CDR3 DNA reads TGTGCCAGCAGCGTAAGCCCAGGGAACGAGCAGTACGTC. Its protein is CASSVSPGNEQYV.

The V gene is TRBV20-1, the J gene TRBJ1-1, with D tentatively TRBD1 (6 bases). This CDR3 contains 14 residues. Germline assignment: CDR1 DFQATT and CDR2 SNEGSKA (reference sequence). V lost 0 bases and J lost 3, with 11 bases in between. CDR3 loop: CSARDIRGYTEAFF. The DNA for the CDR3 is TGCAGTGCTAGAGATATAAGGGGGTACACTGAAGCTTTCTTT.

About this clonotype itself: A much larger clone is a single base away; this may be a read error. CDR3 sequence reads: CASSGASYEQYF. Here the CDR3 DNA reads TGTGCCAGCAGTGGGGCCTCCTACGAGCAGTACTTC. V and J are TRBV27 and TRBJ2-7, with TRBD1 as a possible D gene (5 bases). The germline CDR1 and CDR2 sequences are MNHEY and SMNVEV (reference sequence). CDR3 size: 12 residues. Trimming left V 5 bases short and J 0 bases short, with 5 bases between.

The chain joins TRBV11-1 to TRBJ1-1; D is uncertain. This CDR3 is built from 13 residues. Deletions cut 1 base from V and 12 bases from J, with 15 bases between. Germline CDR1 reads SGHAT; CDR2 reads FQDESV (reference sequence). CDR3 nucleotides: TGTGCCAGCAGCTTAGACGTACGGGGTTGGACTTTCTTT. It translates to CASSLDVRGWTFF. Combining the CDR3 with reference TRBV11-1 and TRBJ1-1 gives the whole variable domain EAEVAQSPRYKITEKSQAVAFWCDPISGHATLYWYRQILGQGPELLVQFQDESVVDDSQLPKDRFSAERLKGVDSTLKIQPAELGDSAMYLCASSLDVRGWTFFGQGTRLTVV.

The table lists this clonotype with a few counts. The rearrangement links TRBV20-1 to TRBJ1-3, with D maybe TRBD1 (6 bases). The CDR3 extends over 15 amino acids. Germline loops: CDR1 DFQATT, CDR2 SNEGSKA (reference sequence). DNA of the CDR3: TGCAGCGCATCCCCGAGGGACAAAAGGAAGAACACCATATATTTT. It is translated as CSASPRDKRKNTIYF.

The rearrangement joins TRBV12-3 or TRBV12-4 to TRBJ1-6; 8 bases are shared with TRBD1. The CDR3 extends over 15 amino acids. V trimming: 5 bases; J trimming: 9 bases; junction bases outside the gene matches: 9. CDR3 nucleotide sequence: TGTGCCAGCAGTCTTCGGACAGGGTCCTTTTCACCCCTCCACTTT. The encoded protein is CASSLRTGSFSPLHF.

The chain carries TRBV7-9 and TRBJ2-7, with D tentatively TRBD2 (6 bases). In germline, CDR1 is SEHNR, CDR2 FQNEAQ (reference sequence). Trimming stripped 6 bases from V and 0 bases from J, with 15 bases between. The CDR3 runs to 15 residues. The DNA for the CDR3 is TGTGCCAGCAGTCAATCGGGGGTCATCTCCTACGAGCAGTACTTC. Protein: CASSQSGVISYEQYF.

This clonotype was observed a handful of times. This chain connects TRBV6-1 to TRBJ2-7; possible D gene TRBD2, 7 bases. V gave up 6 bases and J gave up 9 bases, with 24 bases separating them. The CDR3 runs to 15 residues. The germline gives CDR1 MNHNS, CDR2 SASEGT. CDR3: CASRGGGAGLRTQYF. For the CDR3, the DNA is TGTGCCAGCAGAGGGGGAGGGGCAGGCCTACGAACGCAGTACTTC.

The chain joins TRBV12-3 or TRBV12-4 to TRBJ2-3; possible D gene TRBD2, 6 bases. The CDR3 is 15 amino acids. Trimming stripped 3 bases from V and 3 bases from J, with 13 bases between. The CDR3 coding sequence is TGTGCCAGCAGTTTGCGGGGCGGGGAAACAGATACGCAGTATTTT. This sequence encodes CASSLRGGETDTQYF.

In this sample, this clonotype turned up many times. The chain carries TRBV12-3 or TRBV12-4 and TRBJ2-7; no clear D. The CDR3 is made up of 12 amino acids. V gave up 5 bases and J gave up 6 bases, with 11 bases separating them. CDR3 residues: CASSPIGSEQYF. The CDR3 nucleotides are TGTGCCAGCAGTCCCATCGGGTCCGAGCAGTACTTC.

This clonotype was counted many times. This sequence joins TRBV7-7 and TRBJ2-2, with unresolved D. This CDR3 comprises 14 residues. From germline, CDR1 is SSHAT and CDR2 FNYEAQ (reference sequence). V lost 5 bases to trimming and J lost 1 base, with 8 bases between them. The CDR3 reads CASSDHRNTGELFF. CDR3 coding DNA: TGTGCCAGCAGCGACCATCGGAACACCGGGGAGCTGTTTTTT. The full variable domain, in which reference TRBV7-7 and TRBJ2-2 provide the parts outside the CDR3, is GAGVSQSPRYKVTKRGQDVTLRCDPISSHATLYWYQQALGQGPEFLTYFNYEAQPDKSGLPSDRFSAERPEGSISTLTIQRTEQRDSAMYRCASSDHRNTGELFFGEGSRLTVL.

At least ten counts were recorded for this clonotype. V and J are TRBV20-1 and TRBJ2-1; no definite D call. V was trimmed by 0 bases and J by 2 bases, leaving 11 bases between them. The germline V gene has CDR1 DFQATT and CDR2 SNEGSKA (reference sequence). CDR3 length equals 15 residues. CDR3 sequence (DNA): TGCAGTGCTAGAGATCCCGCGTGGACCTACAATGAGCAGTTCTTC. Amino acids: CSARDPAWTYNEQFF.

This clonotype has a handful of counts. V gene TRBV6-5 combines with J gene TRBJ1-2; D not resolved. Looked up from germline, CDR1 is MNHEY and CDR2 is SVGAGI. The CDR3 loop spans 13 amino acids. V gave up 0 bases and J gave up 8 bases, with 10 bases separating them. The DNA of the CDR3 is TGTGCCAGCAGTTACTCGGCGACTTGGGGCTACACCTTC. Amino acids: CASSYSATWGYTF.